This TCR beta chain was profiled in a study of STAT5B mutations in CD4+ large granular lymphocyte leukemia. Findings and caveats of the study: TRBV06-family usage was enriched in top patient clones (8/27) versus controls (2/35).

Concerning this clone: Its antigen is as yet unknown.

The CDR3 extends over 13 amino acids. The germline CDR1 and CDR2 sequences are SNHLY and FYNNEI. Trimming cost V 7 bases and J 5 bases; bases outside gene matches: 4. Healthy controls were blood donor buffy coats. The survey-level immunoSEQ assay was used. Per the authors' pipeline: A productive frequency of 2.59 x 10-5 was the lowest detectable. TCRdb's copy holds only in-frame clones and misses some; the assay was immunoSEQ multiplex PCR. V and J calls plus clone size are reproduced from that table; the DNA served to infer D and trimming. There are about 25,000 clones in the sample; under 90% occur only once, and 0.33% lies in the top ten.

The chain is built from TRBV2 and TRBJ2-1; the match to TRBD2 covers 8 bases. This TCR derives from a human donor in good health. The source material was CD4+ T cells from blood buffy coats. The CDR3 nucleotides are TGTGCCAGCAAACTAGCGGCCGACAATGAGCAGTTCTTC. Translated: CASKLAADNEQFF.